The 32 T cell receptor beta chains below come from one sample, sequenced in a study of blood T cells in healthy people across ages. Primed by a sample-barcoded 5' primer and a J-beta primer mix, a second PCR proceeded for 7 to 11 cycles. TCRdb fed the 5' RACE reads into MiXCR, producing one record per CDR3 protein. The sample lists hundreds of thousands of distinct CDR3 sequences, roughly 25% seen once, with around 3% in the top ten. These data were also reused for a study on T cells of mothers and their children.

Sequenced sample: blood. The receptors here all came from a boy younger than 18 in good health.

This clonotype has a handful of counts. The chain combines TRBV5-1 with TRBJ2-7; TRBD1 agrees at 9 bases. This CDR3 has 14 residues. With V trimmed by 0 bases and J by 5 bases, 3 bases remained unmatched. CDR1 SGHRS and CDR2 YFSETQ come from the germline V gene. The CDR3 nucleotides are TGCGCCAGCAGCTTGGAGGGACAGGGTAACGAGCAGTACTTC. Its translation: CASSLEGQGNEQYF.

This clonotype was picked up many times. The gene calls are TRBV7-6 and TRBJ2-1; 7 bases fit TRBD1. V dropped 1 base and J dropped 5; count of bases not matched to a gene: 2. CDR1 and CDR2 (germline): SGHVS, FNYEAQ. This CDR3 contains 14 residues. CDR3 loop: CASSLVGQNNEQFF. CDR3 coding DNA: TGTGCCAGCAGCTTAGTGGGACAGAACAATGAGCAGTTCTTC.

A single count supports this clonotype. The V call is TRBV5-1, the J call TRBJ1-1, with no clear D. With 0 bases removed from V and 1 base from J, the gap between germline ends came to 7 bases. The CDR3 has 14 amino acids. Germline V gene sequence: CDR1 SGHRS, CDR2 YFSETQ. Here the CDR3 DNA reads TGCGCCAGCAGCTTGGACACGAAGAACACTGAAGCTTTCTTT. It encodes CASSLDTKNTEAFF.

The genes are TRBV5-1 and TRBJ2-1; D gene ambiguous. Deletions cut 4 bases from V and 10 bases from J, with 9 bases between. The CDR3 runs 11 residues. The germline CDR1 and CDR2 sequences are SGHRS and YFSETQ. CDR3 sequence reads: CASSAEREQFF. In nucleotides, the CDR3 is TGCGCCAGCAGCGCGGAGAGGGAGCAGTTCTTC.

This clonotype showed up just a few times. The J gene is TRBJ2-7, the V gene TRBV28, with D perhaps TRBD2 (6 bases). Germline V gives CDR1 MDHEN, CDR2 SYDVKM. V was pared by 3 bases and J by 2 bases, with 23 bases between. This CDR3 region has 18 residues. The CDR3: CASSFGGEEDRAPYEQYF. CDR3 bases: TGTGCCAGCAGTTTCGGGGGTGAGGAGGACCGAGCCCCCTACGAGCAGTACTTC.

As for this clonotype: The junction shows a germline mismatch at one end, possibly a read error. The chain couples TRBV6-5 to TRBJ1-6; unclear D gene. Germline V gene lookup returns CDR1 MNHEY and CDR2 SVGAGI. CDR3 size: 18 residues. CDR3 sequence reads: CASSYSIPGSSYNSPLHF. CDR3 nucleotide sequence: TGTGCCAGCAGTTACTCGATCCCGGGGAGCTCCTATAATTCGCCCCTCCACTTT.

The rearrangement uses TRBV30 and TRBJ1-6, with 8 bases matching TRBD1. The CDR3 length is 14 residues. Germline trimming cut 0 bases from V and 9 bases from J; bases unmatched to any gene: 4. CDR1 GTSNPN and CDR2 SVGIG come from the germline V gene (reference sequence). Written as DNA, the CDR3 is TGTGCCTGGAGTGTACGACAGGGGAGTTCACCCCTCCACTTT. This sequence encodes CAWSVRQGSSPLHF. The full variable domain, with the rest looked up from reference TRBV30 and TRBJ1-6, is SQTIHQWPATLVQPVGSPLSLECTVEGTSNPNLYWYRQAAGRGLQLLFYSVGIGQISSEVPQNLSASRPQDRQFILSSKKLLLSDSGFYLCAWSVRQGSSPLHFGNGTRLTVT.

This rearrangement joins TRBV5-5 to TRBJ1-4; D uncertain. The CDR3 has 12 residues. V gave up 3 bases and J gave up 4 bases, with 4 bases separating them. Germline CDR1 reads SGHKS; CDR2 reads YYEKEE (reference sequence). DNA for the CDR3: TGTGCCAGCAGCTCCTATAATGAAAAACTGTTTTTT. Translation: CASSSYNEKLFF. Combining the CDR3 with reference TRBV5-5 and TRBJ1-4 gives the whole variable domain DAGVTQSPTHLIKTRGQQVTLRCSPISGHKSVSWYQQVLGQGPQFIFQYYEKEERGRGNFPDRFSARQFPNYSSELNVNALLLGDSALYLCASSSYNEKLFFGSGTQLSVL.

The V gene is TRBV13, the J gene TRBJ2-3, with 12 bases identical to TRBD2. Germline CDR1 reads PRHDT; CDR2 reads FYEKMQ (reference sequence). The CDR3 totals 16 residues. J was trimmed by 2 bases and V by 5 bases; bases with no gene match: 5. The CDR3 region has the DNA TGTGCCAGCAGCCTCCGACTAGCGGGAGACACAGATACGCAGTATTTT. Translating it yields CASSLRLAGDTDTQYF.

This clonotype was detected a few times. V gene TRBV7-9 combines with J gene TRBJ2-1; D remains ambiguous. Germline CDR1 is SEHNR and CDR2 is FQNEAQ (reference sequence). The CDR3 totals 15 residues. Trimming pared 6 bases from V and 0 bases from J, leaving 12 bases between. The CDR3 nucleotides are TGTGCCAGCAGTTCTCCGGTAGGCTCCTACAATGAGCAGTTCTTC. It codes for CASSSPVGSYNEQFF.

This chain links TRBV12-3 or TRBV12-4 with TRBJ1-2; no clear D. V shed 5 bases and J shed 3 bases, with 10 bases lying between them. The CDR3 spans 13 residues. The DNA for the CDR3 is TGTGCCAGCAGTGTGACTGAAGACTATGGCTACACCTTC. The encoded protein is CASSVTEDYGYTF.

V is TRBV6-1 and J is TRBJ1-2, with 9 nucleotides matching TRBD1. The CDR3 has 16 amino acids. V shed 2 bases, J shed 4 bases, and the junction held 8 bases outside the gene matches. Germline V gene lookup returns CDR1 MNHNS and CDR2 SASEGT. The CDR3 DNA reads TGTGCCAGCAGTGAACTTCCGGGACAGGGCTTCTATGGCTACACCTTC. The encoded protein is CASSELPGQGFYGYTF.

The chain has TRBV11-2 and TRBJ2-5; 7 bases align to TRBD1. The end of the DNA aligns better with TRBJ2-1, so the J call may be wrong. CDR3 length equals 13 residues. CDR1 and CDR2 from the germline V gene are SGHAT and FQNNGV. The CDR3 here is CASSRTGVHEQFF. The CDR3 DNA sequence: TGTGCCAGCAGCCGAACAGGGGTGCATGAGCAGTTCTTC.

The V call is TRBV7-9, the J call TRBJ2-5; D might be TRBD2 (6 bases). This CDR3 has 14 residues. Per germline, CDR1 SEHNR and CDR2 FQNEAQ (reference sequence). Trimming shortened V by 8 bases and J by 1 base, and 14 bases separated the two germline ends. The chain's CDR3 is CASGPAGSQETQYF. DNA of the CDR3: TGTGCCAGCGGCCCAGCGGGCAGCCAAGAGACCCAGTACTTC.

The chain employs TRBV10-3 and TRBJ2-5, with D possibly TRBD2 on 6 matching bases. This CDR3 has 13 amino acids. The germline gives CDR1 ENHRY, CDR2 SYGVKD. Trimming pared 10 bases from V and 7 bases from J, leaving 19 bases between. CDR3 sequence (DNA): TGTGCCACAGAGGTGGGGACTCCAGGGACCCAGTACTTC. It specifies CATEVGTPGTQYF.

The genes are TRBV6-5 and TRBJ2-2; D uncertain. V lost 3 bases to trimming and J lost 4 bases, with 9 bases between them. The CDR3 is made up of 14 amino acids. Germline assignment: CDR1 MNHEY and CDR2 SVGAGI. The CDR3 region is CASSYGRLTGELFF. In nucleotides, the CDR3 is TGTGCCAGCAGTTATGGTCGTCTCACCGGGGAGCTGTTTTTT.

This clonotype was counted between two and nine times. The chain combines TRBV12-3 or TRBV12-4 with TRBJ2-1; TRBD2 matches 8 bases. This CDR3 contains 13 residues. V was pared by 8 bases and J by 2 bases, with 2 bases of the junction left unmatched. The CDR3 reads CASRGGPYNEQFF. The CDR3 DNA sequence: TGTGCCAGCCGGGGGGGCCCCTACAATGAGCAGTTCTTC.

This rearrangement joins TRBV24-1 to TRBJ2-3, with 7 bases identical to TRBD1. Per germline, CDR1 KGHDR and CDR2 SFDVKD. Trimming at V came to 10 bases and at J to 2 bases, leaving 8 bases not matched to a gene. CDR3 length: 14 amino acids. CDR3 region: CATRRTGDTDTQYF. In nucleotides, the CDR3 is TGTGCCACTCGCCGGACAGGAGACACAGATACGCAGTATTTT.

This clonotype was counted a few times. The chain has TRBV5-1 and TRBJ2-1; TRBD2 aligns across 8 bases. The germline gives CDR1 SGHRS, CDR2 YFSETQ. CDR3 length: 13 residues. V dropped 3 bases and J dropped 9; count of bases not matched to a gene: 5. The CDR3 reads CASSSGGATEQFF. CDR3 DNA: TGCGCCAGCAGCTCCGGGGGGGCCACTGAGCAGTTCTTC.

This clonotype was detected only a few times. The CDR3 region is CASSYTSDRVDGYTF. CDR3 bases: TGTGCCAGCAGTTACACATCCGACAGGGTTGATGGCTACACCTTC. The genes are TRBV6-5 and TRBJ1-2; 7 positions agree with TRBD1. V dropped 2 bases and J dropped 6; count of bases not matched to a gene: 9. This CDR3 is 15 amino acids long. From germline, CDR1 is MNHEY and CDR2 SVGAGI.

The chain carries TRBV20-1 and TRBJ2-1; TRBD1 matches 7 bases. The trim removed 2 bases at V and 9 bases at J, leaving 22 bases unmatched. The germline V gene has CDR1 DFQATT and CDR2 SNEGSKA (reference sequence). The CDR3 length is 18 residues. CDR3 in amino acids: CSARSRRLMTGMSSEQFF. CDR3 DNA sequence: TGCAGTGCTAGATCGCGACGTCTAATGACAGGGATGTCTAGTGAGCAGTTCTTC.

This clonotype occurred a few times. The V gene is TRBV5-1, the J gene TRBJ2-5; D is possibly TRBD1 (5 bases). Trimming removed 3 bases from V and 0 bases from J, with 9 bases in between. Germline V lookup: CDR1 SGHRS, CDR2 YFSETQ. The length of the CDR3 is 14 residues. The CDR3 sequence is CASSWTPYQETQYF. The DNA of the CDR3 is TGCGCCAGCAGCTGGACACCGTACCAAGAGACCCAGTACTTC.

The genes are TRBV7-9 and TRBJ2-2, with TRBD1 matching 8 bases. J gave up 9 bases and V 5 bases, and 8 bases lay outside the gene matches. The CDR3 contains 14 residues. The germline gives CDR1 SEHNR, CDR2 FQNEAQ (reference sequence). The chain's CDR3 is CASSPDRVRRELFF. As DNA, the CDR3 is TGTGCCAGCAGCCCGGACAGGGTGCGAAGGGAGCTGTTTTTT.

This clonotype has more than one count but fewer than ten. The rearrangement joins TRBV3-1 to TRBJ2-5; no clear D gene. This CDR3 spans 12 amino acids. V lost 6 bases, J lost 4 bases, and 9 bases lay in between. In germline, CDR1 is LGHDT, CDR2 YNNKEL (reference sequence). The CDR3 sequence is CASRHKRETQYF. As DNA, the CDR3 is TGTGCCAGCAGACACAAAAGAGAGACCCAGTACTTC.

This clonotype showed up just a few times. The rearrangement joins TRBV5-5 to TRBJ1-4; TRBD1 agrees at 10 bases. This CDR3 is built from 16 residues. Germline V gene sequence: CDR1 SGHKS, CDR2 YYEKEE (reference sequence). V shed 5 bases and J 6 bases; nucleotides not matched to a gene: 10. The CDR3 protein is CASSHSTGTGDEKLFF. The CDR3 region has the DNA TGTGCCAGCAGTCACTCCACCGGGACAGGGGATGAAAAACTGTTTTTT.

The chain recombines TRBV12-3 or TRBV12-4 with TRBJ2-3; D remains unclear. With 8 bases removed from V and 11 bases from J, the gap between germline ends came to 20 bases. The CDR3 contains 13 residues. DNA for the CDR3: TGTGCCAGCCTTGAAGTGGTAGGAGATGTGCAGTATTTT. Protein product: CASLEVVGDVQYF.

The chain employs TRBV20-1 and TRBJ2-1; no firm D call. Germline CDR1 DFQATT, CDR2 SNEGSKA (reference sequence). Between the trimmed V and J ends, which lost 0 bases and 10 bases, there was a span of 10 bases. The length of the CDR3 is 12 residues. The CDR3 region is CSARDPRPEQFF. CDR3 DNA sequence: TGCAGTGCTAGAGATCCGAGACCCGAGCAGTTCTTC.

This clonotype showed up just once. The V and J genes are TRBV5-6 and TRBJ2-7; 10 bases line up with TRBD1. The CDR3 is made up of 16 amino acids. J gave up 1 base and V 4 bases, and 8 bases lay outside the gene matches. CDR1 and CDR2 (germline): SGHDT, YYEEEE. As DNA, the CDR3 is TGTGCCAGCAGCCGTAGACCGGGACAGGGGTCCTACGAGCAGTACTTC. Translating gives CASSRRPGQGSYEQYF.

In this sample, this clonotype turned up a few times. CDR3 sequence (DNA): TGCAGCGTTGGTGGCGAGGAGGGGCACACTGAAGCTTTCTTT. Protein sequence: CSVGGEEGHTEAFF. The J gene is TRBJ1-1, the V gene TRBV29-1; D might be TRBD1 (5 bases). This CDR3 region has 14 residues. The germline gives CDR1 SQVTM, CDR2 ANQGSEA. With 4 bases removed from V and 3 bases from J, the gap between germline ends came to 15 bases.

The chain has TRBV3-1 and TRBJ2-5; 12 positions match TRBD2. Germline lookup yields CDR1 LGHDT and CDR2 YNNKEL (reference sequence). The CDR3 is made up of 20 amino acids. The trim removed 8 bases at V and 0 bases at J, leaving 19 bases unmatched. The CDR3 sequence: CASERTSGTATPWDQETQYF. CDR3 sequence (DNA): TGTGCCAGCGAAAGGACTAGCGGGACAGCGACCCCGTGGGACCAAGAGACCCAGTACTTC.

The rearrangement links TRBV7-9 to TRBJ2-1; D perhaps matches TRBD1 (6 bases). Germline CDR1 SEHNR, CDR2 FQNEAQ (reference sequence). V was clipped by 7 bases and J by 10 bases, with 14 bases between them. The CDR3 length is 12 residues. The CDR3 region has the DNA TGTGCCAGCAATTACAGGGTTGGGGAGCAGTTCTTC. The encoded protein is CASNYRVGEQFF.

The chain has TRBV29-1 and TRBJ2-7; weak D call: TRBD2 (6 bases). The J call may be mistaken, given a closer DNA end match to TRBJ2-5. This CDR3 is 13 amino acids long. CDR1 and CDR2 from the germline V gene are SQVTM and ANQGSEA. The CDR3 here is CSAQTRVGETQYF. CDR3 DNA: TGCAGCGCCCAGACTAGGGTGGGAGAGACCCAGTACTTC.